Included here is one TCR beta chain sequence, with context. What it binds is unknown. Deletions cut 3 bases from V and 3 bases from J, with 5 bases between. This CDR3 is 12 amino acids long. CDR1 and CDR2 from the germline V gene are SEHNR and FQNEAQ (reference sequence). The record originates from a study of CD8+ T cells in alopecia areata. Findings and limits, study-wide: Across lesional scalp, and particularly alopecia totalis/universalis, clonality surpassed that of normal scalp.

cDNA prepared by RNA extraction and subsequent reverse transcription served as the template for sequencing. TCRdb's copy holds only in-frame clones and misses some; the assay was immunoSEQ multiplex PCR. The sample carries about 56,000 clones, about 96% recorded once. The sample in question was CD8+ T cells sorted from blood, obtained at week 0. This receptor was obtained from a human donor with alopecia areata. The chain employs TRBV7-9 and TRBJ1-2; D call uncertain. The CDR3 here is CASSLLYYGYTF. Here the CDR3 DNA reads TGTGCCAGCAGCTTGTTGTACTATGGCTACACCTTC.